This T cell receptor (beta chain) was sequenced during a study of blood T cell repertoires in COVID-19. The overall study: Spain, Italy and the United States supplied samples that represented acute and convalescent COVID-19.

Germline V lookup: CDR1 MDHEN, CDR2 SYDVKM. Trimming cost V 4 bases and J 3 bases; bases outside gene matches: 5. This CDR3 region has 14 residues. Study members were between roughly 18 and 100 years old and lived in 20 to 30 US regions. Allocation to cohorts depended on clinical history reported by the participants. Donors of Cohort 3 who recovered were those that had two negative PCRs, clearance, or symptom resolution. Sequenced by immunoSEQ multiplex PCR; TCRdb stores in-frame clones only, minus some. The data show about 150,000 clones, around four fifths seen once. The sequenced material came from PBMCs or T cells enriched from blood (not recorded which). The receptor comes from a woman aged 40 to 50 who had recovered from COVID-19. This chain links TRBV28 with TRBJ2-7; 8 bases align to TRBD1. CDR3 residues: CASSSGQGLYEQYF. Here the CDR3 DNA reads TGTGCCAGCAGTTCCGGACAGGGTCTCTACGAGCAGTACTTC.